This T cell receptor beta chain is drawn from a study of cytomegalovirus exposure and HLA in healthy donors. The overall study: From HLA-typed donors, an early data release held some 80 million unique TCRs. Study-level points and caveats: The likely origin of a cluster of highly shared sequence variants was a sequencing artifact.

The CDR3 totals 13 residues. Germline CDR1 reads SGHVS; CDR2 reads FNYEAQ. V lost 5 bases and J 1 base, leaving 8 bases between the germline ends. A multiplex PCR was run with 60 Vbeta primers and 13 Jbeta primers. TCRdb's table, derived via immunoSEQ multiplex PCR, lists solely in-frame clones and lacks some. This repertoire includes more than 50,000 clones. To note about this clone: No antigen is known for it.

The receptor's source is a woman in her 40s in good health and CMV-seronegative. The sample comprised PBMCs. The V and J genes are TRBV7-6 and TRBJ1-1; D remains ambiguous. The chain's CDR3 is CASSLGRNTEAFF. CDR3 bases: TGTGCCAGCAGCCTCGGGAGGAACACTGAAGCTTTCTTT.